The 2 T cell receptor beta chains given below trace back to one sample, sequenced in a study of blood T cell repertoires in COVID-19. Clones were read by immunoSEQ multiplex PCR, and TCRdb kept only the in-frame ones, dropping some. Among about 27,000 clones, roughly 70% were seen once, and the ten largest hold 7.3%. Sequencing was carried out using peripheral blood. All receptors come from a man aged 55 to 70 with active or convalescent COVID-19.

The gene calls are TRBV2 and TRBJ2-7; D possibly corresponds to TRBD2 (6 bases). CDR3 length equals 14 residues. Trimming took off 7 bases at V and 1 base at J, with 14 bases between the two ends. Germline V gene lookup returns CDR1 SNHLY and CDR2 FYNNEI. The chain's CDR3 is CASTETRISYEQYF. CDR3 nucleotide sequence: TGTGCCAGCACCGAGACTAGAATTTCCTACGAGCAGTACTTC.

This clone showed up just a few times. This chain joins TRBV5-1 and TRBJ1-1; 8 nucleotides line up with TRBD1. V lost 4 bases, J lost 5 bases, and 7 bases stayed unmatched. CDR1 is SGHRS and CDR2 is YFSETQ in the germline V gene. There are 14 residues in the CDR3. CDR3 coding DNA: TGCGCCAGCAGCCAAGGACAGGGTACAACTGAAGCTTTCTTT. It encodes CASSQGQGTTEAFF. Together with reference TRBV5-1 and TRBJ1-1, the CDR3 gives the full variable domain: KAGVTQTPRYLIKTRGQQVTLSCSPISGHRSVSWYQQTPGQGLQFLFEYFSETQRNKGNFPGRFSGRQFSNSRSEMNVSTLELGDSALYLCASSQGQGTTEAFFGQGTRLTVV.